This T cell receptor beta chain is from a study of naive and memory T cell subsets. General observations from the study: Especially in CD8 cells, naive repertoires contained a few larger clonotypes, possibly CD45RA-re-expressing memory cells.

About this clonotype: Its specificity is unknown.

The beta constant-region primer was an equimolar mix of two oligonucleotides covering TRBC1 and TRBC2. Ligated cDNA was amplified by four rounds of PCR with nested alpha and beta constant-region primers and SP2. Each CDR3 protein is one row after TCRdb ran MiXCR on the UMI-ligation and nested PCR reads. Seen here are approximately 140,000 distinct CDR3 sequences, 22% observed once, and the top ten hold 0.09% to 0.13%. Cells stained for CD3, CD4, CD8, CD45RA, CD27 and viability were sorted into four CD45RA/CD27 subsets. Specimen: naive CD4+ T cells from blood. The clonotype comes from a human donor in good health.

The CDR3 coding sequence is TGTGCCAGCAGTCGCCTGGAGACCCAGTACTTC. Translating it yields CASSRLETQYF. V and J are TRBV25-1 and TRBJ2-5, with D unresolved. Germline CDR1 reads MGHDK; CDR2 reads SYGVNS. CDR3 size: 11 residues. Deletions cut 5 bases from V and 5 bases from J, with 6 bases between. The entire variable domain, with the rest obtained from reference TRBV25-1 and TRBJ2-5, is as follows: EADIYQTPRYLVIGTGKKITLECSQTMGHDKMYWYQQDPGMELHLIHYSYGVNSTEKGDLSSESTVSRIRTEHFPLTLESARPSHTSQYLCASSRLETQYFGPGTRLLVL.